This TCR beta chain appears in the sequencing data of a study of graft-versus-host responses after intestinal transplantation. For the study at large: Anti-thymocyte globulin was used for induction in all recipients, who then took tacrolimus and steroids for roughly 3 years.

In the case of this clone: The antigen is unknown.

Study observations and caveats: Some patients had graft-donor T cell macrochimerism. In their allografts, the ratios of graft-versus-host to host-versus-graft T cell clones were high. Circulating GvH clones peaking coincided with falling HvG clones soon after transplant. In recipient marrow, GvH clones were found, and some appeared first in ileum or blood.

Trimming pared 5 bases from V and 1 base from J, leaving 26 bases between. CDR1 and CDR2 (germline): SGHVS, FNYEAQ. The CDR3 is 19 amino acids. Clones were read by immunoSEQ multiplex PCR, and TCRdb kept only the in-frame ones, dropping some. The sample shows 70,000 to 95,000 clones, about 93% of them seen only once. Sequencing was performed on unstimulated CD8+ T cells sorted from spleen or lymph node cells, taken before transplant. V and J are TRBV7-6 and TRBJ1-1; D may be TRBD1 (6 bases). The TCR was taken from a human donor who was the organ donor for an intestinal transplant. DNA for the CDR3: TGTGCCAGCAGCCCCCATAGGGCAGGGACACTCCGAACGAACACTGAAGCTTTCTTT. It translates to CASSPHRAGTLRTNTEAFF.